This TCR beta chain was recovered during a study of shared clonotypes between healthy human individuals. Whole-study findings and limits: Memory subsets had estimated richness that was generally smaller than that of naive subsets. Non-shared clonotypes had lower generation probabilities than those shared by all four donors. Though the depth was large, rarefaction showed that sorted-subset sequencing was incomplete.

Worth noting for this clone: Its antigen remains unknown.

The germline V and J ends were trimmed by 1 base and 7 bases, with 8 bases remaining between them. The CDR3 extends over 12 amino acids. The germline V gene has CDR1 MNHNS and CDR2 SASEGT. Sequenced by immunoSEQ multiplex PCR; TCRdb stores in-frame clones only, minus some. Of hundreds of thousands of clones in the sample, just over 95% were seen once. Terminally differentiated effector memory CD45RA+ cells were excluded from the naive CD8 cells, which were CD45RO-negative and positively selected for CCR7. Caucasian adults living in Nashville, Tennessee, provided all samples. Sequencing was performed on naive CD8+ T cells sorted from blood. The clonotype was recovered from a young man in good health. The V call is TRBV6-1, the J call TRBJ2-7, with D possibly being TRBD2 (6 bases). In nucleotides, the CDR3 is TGTGCCAGCAGTGAAGGCGGGGTAGAGCAGTACTTC. It is translated as CASSEGGVEQYF.